Presented here are 19 T cell receptor beta chains from one specimen sequenced in a study of cytomegalovirus exposure and HLA in healthy donors. PCR primers comprised 60 Vbeta and 13 Jbeta primers. The protocol was immunoSEQ multiplex PCR, while the TCRdb copy is restricted to in-frame clones and leaves out a portion. The table shows 95,000 to 150,000 clones, with about 68% occurring only once. Sample: PBMCs. Every receptor here comes from a man between 40 and 49 years old in good health and CMV-seropositive.

This clone was picked up a small number of times. The chain is built from TRBV7-6 and TRBJ1-5, with D perhaps matching TRBD1 (5 bases). The V end was cut by 3 bases, the J end by 7 bases, with 10 bases between. The CDR3 contains 13 residues. Germline values: CDR1 SGHVS, CDR2 FNYEAQ. The CDR3 DNA reads as TGTGCCAGCAGCTTGGGGGGGGACCAGCCCCAGCATTTT. Amino acid sequence: CASSLGGDQPQHF.

This clone was observed a single time. The chain recombines TRBV11-3 with TRBJ2-1; 7 bases are shared with TRBD1. V gave up 5 bases and J gave up 8 bases; unmatched junction bases: 15. Per germline, CDR1 SGHNT and CDR2 YENEEA. This CDR3 contains 16 residues. The CDR3 DNA follows: TGTGCCAGCAGCATTAAACAGGGGCTTGCAATCGATGAGCAGTTCTTC. It is translated as CASSIKQGLAIDEQFF.

This clone was observed a single time. The V call is TRBV9, the J call TRBJ2-7; the match to TRBD1 covers 8 bases. This CDR3 is 16 amino acids long. V was pared by 3 bases and J by 3 bases, with 11 bases of the junction left unmatched. Per germline, CDR1 SGDLS and CDR2 YYNGEE. The CDR3 sequence is CASSASPGQEYYEQYF. DNA for the CDR3: TGTGCCAGCAGCGCTTCACCGGGACAGGAGTACTACGAGCAGTACTTC.

The rearrangement uses TRBV9 and TRBJ2-7; 11 bases line up with TRBD1. Germline V gene lookup returns CDR1 SGDLS and CDR2 YYNGEE. Trimming removed 4 bases from V and 6 bases from J; junction bases left unmatched: 6. The CDR3 consists of 14 residues. CDR3 sequence (DNA): TGTGCCAGCAGCCTCCGGACAGGGGGCACCGAGCAGTACTTC. The encoded protein is CASSLRTGGTEQYF.

V is TRBV15 and J is TRBJ2-1; 9 nucleotides line up with TRBD2. Germline V gives CDR1 LNHNV, CDR2 YYDKDF (reference sequence). This CDR3 region has 16 residues. V shed 1 base, J shed 2 bases, and the junction held 3 bases outside the gene matches. The CDR3 protein is CATSRVIAGAYNEQFF. The CDR3 nucleotides are TGTGCCACCAGCAGAGTAATAGCGGGAGCCTACAATGAGCAGTTCTTC.

This chain links TRBV7-3 with TRBJ2-3; 14 nucleotides align to TRBD2. This CDR3 is 15 amino acids long. CDR1 is SGHTA and CDR2 is FQGTGA in the germline V gene. Trimming at V came to 2 bases and at J to 7 bases, leaving 2 bases not matched to a gene. The CDR3 DNA reads TGTGCCAGCAGCTTAGGACTAGCGGGAGGATATACGCAGTATTTT. Encoded protein: CASSLGLAGGYTQYF.

This chain connects TRBV10-2 to TRBJ1-1; D possibly corresponds to TRBD1 (6 bases). CDR1 WSHSY and CDR2 SAAADI come from the germline V gene. V shed 4 bases and J shed 6 bases, with 6 bases lying between them. The CDR3 is made up of 11 amino acids. CDR3 sequence: CASSGQAEAFF. The CDR3 DNA reads TGCGCCAGCAGTGGACAGGCTGAAGCTTTCTTT.

This rearrangement joins TRBV7-2 to TRBJ2-7, with D possibly being TRBD1 (6 bases). Trimming took 0 bases from V and 0 from J, leaving 12 bases between them. The CDR3 runs 16 residues. Germline V gene lookup returns CDR1 SGHTA and CDR2 FQGNSA. The CDR3: CASSLARGVASYEQYF. In nucleotides, the CDR3 is TGTGCCAGCAGCTTAGCCAGGGGCGTAGCCTCCTACGAGCAGTACTTC.

This sequence joins TRBV28 and TRBJ2-7; the D is unclear. The CDR3 consists of 13 residues. CDR1 is MDHEN, CDR2 SYDVKM, per germline. V lost 6 bases, J lost 2 bases, and 11 bases lay in between. The CDR3 region has the DNA TGTGCCAGCAGGCCTTCTAAAGCCTACGAGCAGTACTTC. Its translation is CASRPSKAYEQYF.

The J gene is TRBJ1-5, the V gene TRBV29-1; no definite D call. CDR3 size: 14 residues. Between the trimmed V and J ends, which lost 7 bases and 1 base, there was a span of 14 bases. CDR1 is SQVTM and CDR2 is ANQGSEA in the germline V gene. The CDR3 DNA sequence: TGCAGCGCCGGGAAGGGTGGAAGCAATCAGCCCCAGCATTTT. It yields the protein CSAGKGGSNQPQHF.

This clone was detected once. The chain carries TRBV11-2 and TRBJ2-7; 11 bases map to TRBD2. Looked up from germline, CDR1 is SGHAT and CDR2 is FQNNGV. The CDR3 is 19 amino acids. With V trimmed by 3 bases and J by 0 bases, 13 bases remained unmatched. The CDR3 DNA reads as TGTGCCAGCAGCTTGGAACCGGGACTAGCGGCCCTTAGCTCCTACGAGCAGTACTTC. This encodes CASSLEPGLAALSSYEQYF.

The genes are TRBV7-2 and TRBJ2-4; D ambiguous. The length of the CDR3 is 14 residues. With 1 base removed from V and 6 bases from J, the gap between germline ends came to 10 bases. Germline CDR1 SGHTA, CDR2 FQGNSA. This chain's CDR3 is CASSLGSPGNIQYF. The CDR3 DNA is TGTGCCAGCAGCTTAGGCTCCCCGGGAAACATTCAGTACTTC.

This chain links TRBV4-3 with TRBJ2-7; D gene ambiguous. The CDR3 is 13 residues long. V dropped 2 bases and J dropped 5 bases, with 10 bases sitting between them. Per the germline V gene, CDR1 is LGHNA and CDR2 is YSLEER. CDR3 amino acids: CASSQLVGDEQYF. The DNA of the CDR3 is TGCGCCAGCAGCCAACTCGTCGGAGACGAGCAGTACTTC.

The V gene is TRBV28, the J gene TRBJ2-7, with 9 bases fitting TRBD1. J gave up 3 bases and V 6 bases, and 9 bases lay outside the gene matches. Germline lookup yields CDR1 MDHEN and CDR2 SYDVKM. CDR3 length: 15 residues. In DNA, the CDR3 is TGTGCCAGCAGATCTGCCGGGACAGGGTTCTACGAGCAGTACTTC. This codes for CASRSAGTGFYEQYF.

The rearrangement links TRBV30 to TRBJ1-6, with D possibly being TRBD1 (6 bases). Germline CDR1 is GTSNPN and CDR2 is SVGIG (reference sequence). With 4 bases removed from V and 7 bases from J, the gap between germline ends came to 20 bases. This CDR3 is built from 16 residues. The CDR3 DNA sequence: TGTGCCTGGAATGGGCGGGGGCCCGGAGGAAATTCACCCCTCCACTTT. This encodes CAWNGRGPGGNSPLHF.

The chain is built from TRBV7-2 and TRBJ2-7; 8 nucleotides agree with TRBD2. This CDR3 is built from 16 residues. V lost 1 base and J lost 3; bases outside the gene matches: 8. In germline, CDR1 is SGHTA, CDR2 FQGNSA. The CDR3: CASSLVGGEVYYEQYF. CDR3 DNA: TGTGCCAGCAGCTTAGTCGGGGGGGAGGTCTACTACGAGCAGTACTTC.

This clone has a single count. The rearrangement uses TRBV5-4 and TRBJ2-2, with 9 bases lining up with TRBD1. Per the germline V gene, CDR1 is SGHNT and CDR2 is YYREEE (reference sequence). Trimming removed 4 bases from V and 7 bases from J; junction bases left unmatched: 11. The length of the CDR3 is 16 residues. The CDR3 nucleotides read TGTGCCAGCAGCACGTCTACAGGGGGCGCGATCGGGGAGCTGTTTTTT. Its protein product is CASSTSTGGAIGELFF.

The chain recombines TRBV4-2 with TRBJ2-1, with D uncertain. The CDR3 contains 15 residues. Per germline, CDR1 LGHNA and CDR2 YNFKEQ. Trimming removed 0 bases from V and 8 bases from J, with 14 bases in between. CDR3 DNA sequence: TGTGCCAGCAGCCAAGATCGTGGTAGTTACTATGAGCAGTTCTTC. Residues: CASSQDRGSYYEQFF.

The chain joins TRBV5-1 to TRBJ2-5, with TRBD1 matching over 10 bases. Germline trimming cut 4 bases from V and 4 bases from J; bases unmatched to any gene: 10. CDR1 and CDR2 from the germline V gene are SGHRS and YFSETQ. CDR3 length: 16 amino acids. CDR3 loop: CASSPRGDRGGETQYF. The CDR3 DNA reads TGCGCCAGCAGCCCCCGAGGGGACAGGGGAGGAGAGACCCAGTACTTC.